The entry that follows covers one T cell receptor beta chain sequence. The data stem from a study of blood T cell repertoires in COVID-19. The wider study: The samples span acute and convalescent COVID-19 from the United States, Italy and Spain. The cDNA or gDNA used as material had been derived from T cells, B-cell-depleted T cells, or PBMCs.

Original methodology: Reference gene primer amplification gave nucleated cell count estimates. Assay used: immunoSEQ multiplex PCR; TCRdb lists only in-frame clones, some missing. That table gives V, J and clone size, and the DNA gave D and trimming. The repertoire holds 130,000 or so clones, with about 87% as singletons. CDR3 length equals 18 residues. V lost 1 base and J 5 bases, leaving 20 bases between the germline ends. Germline CDR1 reads SGHVS; CDR2 reads FNYEAQ. This TCR derives from a woman aged 45-60 years with acute or convalescent COVID-19. Sequencing was performed on peripheral blood. The J gene is TRBJ2-2, the V gene TRBV7-6; D may be TRBD1 (5 bases). The CDR3 nucleotides read TGTGCCAGCAGCTTAGGTCCTATTCCGGCAGGGCGGACCGGGGAGCTGTTTTTT. Translation gives CASSLGPIPAGRTGELFF.